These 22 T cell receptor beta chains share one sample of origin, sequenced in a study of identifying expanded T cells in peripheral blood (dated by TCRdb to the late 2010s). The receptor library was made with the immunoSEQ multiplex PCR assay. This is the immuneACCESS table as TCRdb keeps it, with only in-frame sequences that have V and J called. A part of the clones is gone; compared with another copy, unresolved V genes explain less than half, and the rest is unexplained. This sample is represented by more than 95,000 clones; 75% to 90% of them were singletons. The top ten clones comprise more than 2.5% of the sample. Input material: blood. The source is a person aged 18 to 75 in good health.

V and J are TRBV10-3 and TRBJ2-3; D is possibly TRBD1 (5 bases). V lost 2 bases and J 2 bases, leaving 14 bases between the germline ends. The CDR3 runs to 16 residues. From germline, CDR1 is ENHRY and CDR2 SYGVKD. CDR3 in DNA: TGTGCCATCAGTGAGATTGACAGAAATTTCACAGATACGCAGTATTTT. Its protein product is CAISEIDRNFTDTQYF.

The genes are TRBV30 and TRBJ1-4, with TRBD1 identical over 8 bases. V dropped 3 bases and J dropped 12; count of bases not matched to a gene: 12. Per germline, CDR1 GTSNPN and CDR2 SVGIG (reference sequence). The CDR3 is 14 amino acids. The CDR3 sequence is CAWSAGTGVAELFF. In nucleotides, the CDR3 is TGTGCCTGGAGCGCCGGGACAGGAGTCGCGGAACTGTTTTTT.

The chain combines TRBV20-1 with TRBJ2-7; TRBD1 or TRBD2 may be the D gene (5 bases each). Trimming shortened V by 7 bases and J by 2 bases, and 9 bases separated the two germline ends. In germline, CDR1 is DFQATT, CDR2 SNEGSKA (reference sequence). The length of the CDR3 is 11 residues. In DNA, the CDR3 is TGCAGTGTGGGACGAACCTACGAGCAGTACTTC. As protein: CSVGRTYEQYF.

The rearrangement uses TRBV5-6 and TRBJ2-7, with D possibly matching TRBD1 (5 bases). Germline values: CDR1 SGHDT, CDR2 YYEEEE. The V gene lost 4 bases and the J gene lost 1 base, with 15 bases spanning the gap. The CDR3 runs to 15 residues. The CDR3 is CASSPAAAGSYEQYF. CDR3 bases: TGTGCCAGCAGCCCGGCGGCCGCAGGGTCCTACGAGCAGTACTTC.

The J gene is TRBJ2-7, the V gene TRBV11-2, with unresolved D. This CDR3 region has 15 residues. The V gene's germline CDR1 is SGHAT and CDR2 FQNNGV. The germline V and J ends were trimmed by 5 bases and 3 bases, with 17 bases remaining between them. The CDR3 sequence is CASSLHSPPDYEQYF. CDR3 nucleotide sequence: TGTGCCAGCAGCCTCCATTCCCCCCCAGACTACGAGCAGTACTTC.

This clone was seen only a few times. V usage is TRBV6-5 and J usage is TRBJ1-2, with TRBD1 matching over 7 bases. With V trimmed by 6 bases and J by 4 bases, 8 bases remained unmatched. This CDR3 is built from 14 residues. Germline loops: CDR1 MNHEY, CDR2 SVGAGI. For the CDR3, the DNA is TGTGCCAGCAGCCTAGCGGGACAGAGCTATGGCTACACCTTC. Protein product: CASSLAGQSYGYTF.

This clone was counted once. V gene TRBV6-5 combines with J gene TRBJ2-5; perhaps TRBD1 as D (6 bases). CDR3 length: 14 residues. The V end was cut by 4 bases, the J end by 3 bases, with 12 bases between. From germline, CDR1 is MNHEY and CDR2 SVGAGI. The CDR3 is CASSSDGGEETQYF. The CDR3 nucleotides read TGTGCCAGCAGTTCCGATGGGGGCGAAGAGACCCAGTACTTC.

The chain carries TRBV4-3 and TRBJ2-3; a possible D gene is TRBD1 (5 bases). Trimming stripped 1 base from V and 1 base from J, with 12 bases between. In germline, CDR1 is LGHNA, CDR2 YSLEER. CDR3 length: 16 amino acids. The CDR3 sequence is CASSQAPTAGTDTQYF. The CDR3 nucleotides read TGCGCCAGCAGCCAAGCCCCGACAGCCGGCACAGATACGCAGTATTTT.

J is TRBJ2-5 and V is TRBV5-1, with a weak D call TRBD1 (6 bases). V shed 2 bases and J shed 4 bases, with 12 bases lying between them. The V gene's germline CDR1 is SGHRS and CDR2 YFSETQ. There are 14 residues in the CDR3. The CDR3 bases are TGCGCCAGCAGCTTTGGGGGACAAACAGAGACCCAGTACTTC. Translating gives CASSFGGQTETQYF.

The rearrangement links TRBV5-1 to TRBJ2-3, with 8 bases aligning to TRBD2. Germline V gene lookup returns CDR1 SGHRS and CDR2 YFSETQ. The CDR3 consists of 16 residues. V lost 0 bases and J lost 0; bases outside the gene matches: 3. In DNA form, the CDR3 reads TGCGCCAGCAGCTTGGCCGGGGGGGCGAGCACAGATACGCAGTATTTT. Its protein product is CASSLAGGASTDTQYF.

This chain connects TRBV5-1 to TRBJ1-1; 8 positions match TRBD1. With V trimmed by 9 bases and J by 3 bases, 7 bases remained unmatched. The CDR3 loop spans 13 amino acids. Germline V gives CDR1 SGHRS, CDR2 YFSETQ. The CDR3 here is CATSKTGDTEAFF. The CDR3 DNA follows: TGCGCCACCTCCAAGACAGGGGACACTGAAGCTTTCTTT.

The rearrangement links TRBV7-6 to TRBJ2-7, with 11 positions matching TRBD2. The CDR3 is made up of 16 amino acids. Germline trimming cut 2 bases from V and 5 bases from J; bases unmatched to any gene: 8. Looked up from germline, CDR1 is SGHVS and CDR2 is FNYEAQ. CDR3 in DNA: TGTGCCAGCAGCTTATCTCCTAGCGGGGGGCCTAACGAGCAGTACTTC. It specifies CASSLSPSGGPNEQYF.

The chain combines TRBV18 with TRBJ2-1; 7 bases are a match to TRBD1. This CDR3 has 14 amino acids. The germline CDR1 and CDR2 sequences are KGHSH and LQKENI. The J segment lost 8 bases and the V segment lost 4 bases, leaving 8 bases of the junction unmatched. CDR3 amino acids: CASSLPTGFYEQFF. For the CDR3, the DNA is TGTGCCAGCTCACTACCGACAGGGTTCTATGAGCAGTTCTTC.

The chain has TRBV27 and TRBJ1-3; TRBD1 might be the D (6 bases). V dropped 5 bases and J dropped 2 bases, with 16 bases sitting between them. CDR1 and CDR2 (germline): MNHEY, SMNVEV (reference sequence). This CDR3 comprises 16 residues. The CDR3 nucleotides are TGTGCCAGCAGTCCCGCGGGTGACAGGCCTGGAAACACCATATATTTT. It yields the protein CASSPAGDRPGNTIYF.

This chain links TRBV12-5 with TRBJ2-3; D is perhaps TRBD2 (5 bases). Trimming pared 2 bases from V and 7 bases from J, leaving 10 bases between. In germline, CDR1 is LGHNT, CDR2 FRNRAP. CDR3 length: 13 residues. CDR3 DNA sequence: TGTGCTAGTGGTTTGCCACGGGGTAATACGCAGTATTTT. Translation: CASGLPRGNTQYF. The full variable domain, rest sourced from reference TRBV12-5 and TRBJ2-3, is DARVTQTPRHKVTEMGQEVTMRCQPILGHNTVFWYRQTMMQGLELLAYFRNRAPLDDSGMPKDRFSAEMPDATLATLKIQPSEPRDSAVYFCASGLPRGNTQYFGPGTRLTVL.

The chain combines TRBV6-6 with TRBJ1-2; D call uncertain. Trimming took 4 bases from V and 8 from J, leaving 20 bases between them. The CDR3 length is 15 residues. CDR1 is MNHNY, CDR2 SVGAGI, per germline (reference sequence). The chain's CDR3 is CASSSTLGRLWGYTF. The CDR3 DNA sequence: TGTGCCAGCAGTTCCACGTTGGGGAGGCTGTGGGGCTACACCTTC.

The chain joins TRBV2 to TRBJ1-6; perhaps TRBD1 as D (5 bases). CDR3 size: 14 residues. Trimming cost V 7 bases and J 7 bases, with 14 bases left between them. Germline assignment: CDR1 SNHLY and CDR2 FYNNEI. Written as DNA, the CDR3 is TGTGCCAGCACCAGACAGAGTTCGAATTCACCCCTCCACTTT. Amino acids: CASTRQSSNSPLHF.

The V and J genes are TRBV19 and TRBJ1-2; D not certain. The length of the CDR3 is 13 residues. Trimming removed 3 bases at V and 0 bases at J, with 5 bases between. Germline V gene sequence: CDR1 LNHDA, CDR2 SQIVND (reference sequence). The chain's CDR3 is CASSIHSNYGYTF. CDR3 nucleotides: TGTGCCAGTAGTATTCATTCTAACTATGGCTACACCTTC.

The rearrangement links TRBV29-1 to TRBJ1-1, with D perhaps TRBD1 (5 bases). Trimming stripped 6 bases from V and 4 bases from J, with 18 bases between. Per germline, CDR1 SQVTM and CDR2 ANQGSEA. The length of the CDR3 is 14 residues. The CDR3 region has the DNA TGCAGCGTACCCGGGACGTCGGGCGGCACTGAAGCTTTCTTT. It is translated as CSVPGTSGGTEAFF. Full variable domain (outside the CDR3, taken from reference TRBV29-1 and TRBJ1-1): SAVISQKPSRDICQRGTSLTIQCQVDSQVTMMFWYRQQPGQSLTLIATANQGSEATYESGFVIDKFPISRPNLTFSTLTVSNMSPEDSSIYLCSVPGTSGGTEAFFGQGTRLTVV.

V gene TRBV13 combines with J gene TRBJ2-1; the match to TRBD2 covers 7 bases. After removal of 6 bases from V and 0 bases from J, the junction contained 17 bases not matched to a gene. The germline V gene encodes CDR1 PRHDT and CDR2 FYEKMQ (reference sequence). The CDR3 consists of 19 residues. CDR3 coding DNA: TGTGCCAGCAGGGCTGGACTAGTACAACCCCGGGGCTCCTACAATGAGCAGTTCTTC. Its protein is CASRAGLVQPRGSYNEQFF.

DNA of the CDR3: TGTGCCAGCAGCCCAGGGGACAGTCTTAATGAAAAACTGTTTTTT. Amino acid sequence: CASSPGDSLNEKLFF. The chain couples TRBV7-9 to TRBJ1-4; TRBD1 matches 7 bases. The CDR3 runs to 15 residues. V was clipped by 5 bases and J by 4 bases; unmatched bases: 7. Germline assignment: CDR1 SEHNR and CDR2 FQNEAQ (reference sequence).

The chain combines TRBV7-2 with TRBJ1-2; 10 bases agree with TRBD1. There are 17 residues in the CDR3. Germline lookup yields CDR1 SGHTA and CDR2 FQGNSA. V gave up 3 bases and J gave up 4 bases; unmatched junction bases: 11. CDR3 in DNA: TGTGCCAGCAGCTTGTGGGACAGGGGCGCCCTCGGCTATGGCTACACCTTC. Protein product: CASSLWDRGALGYGYTF.